What follows are 27 T cell receptor beta chains derived from one specimen sequenced in a study of HIV-infected patients and healthy controls. 500 ng RNA was reverse transcribed with alpha and beta constant-region primers. Using multiplexing indices, alpha and beta chain libraries were generated apart by chain-specific third strand synthesis. TCRdb passed the 5' RACE reads through MiXCR, listing each CDR3 protein once. The sample holds around 6,800 distinct CDR3 sequences, around 8.6% seen once. No cell fractionation was done, so the repertoire covers all unsorted peripheral blood T cells. The source was blood, collected before antiretroviral therapy. The receptors derive from an adult with HIV infection.

By sample fraction, this clonotype is medium-sized. The chain couples TRBV19 to TRBJ2-1, with a weak D call TRBD2 (6 bases). The length of the CDR3 is 15 residues. The V end was cut by 1 base, the J end by 7 bases, with 14 bases between. Germline V gene data show CDR1 as LNHDA and CDR2 as SQIVND (reference sequence). The CDR3 DNA follows: TGTGCCAGTAGTATAGGAGGGAGGTTCCATAATGAGCAGTTCTTC. This gives the protein CASSIGGRFHNEQFF.

By share, this clonotype ranks as medium-sized (0.01 to 0.1%). The chain uses TRBV20-1 and TRBJ2-1, with 8 bases that match TRBD2. V shed 6 bases, J shed 0 bases, and the junction held 16 bases outside the gene matches. The CDR3 runs to 18 residues. The germline V gene encodes CDR1 DFQATT and CDR2 SNEGSKA (reference sequence). The CDR3: CSAFIAVGRVSSYNEQFF. CDR3 DNA: TGCAGTGCCTTTATAGCGGTCGGGAGGGTGAGCTCCTACAATGAGCAGTTCTTC.

By proportion, this clonotype is medium-sized. The V call is TRBV5-5, the J call TRBJ2-2; 9 bases agree with TRBD2. Looked up from germline, CDR1 is SGHKS and CDR2 is YYEKEE (reference sequence). This CDR3 region has 14 residues. With V trimmed by 6 bases and J by 3 bases, 3 bases remained unmatched. In DNA form, the CDR3 reads TGTGCCAGCAACAGACTAGCGGACACCGGGGAGCTGTTTTTT. This encodes CASNRLADTGELFF.

In this sample, this clonotype is medium-sized. The chain uses TRBV19 and TRBJ1-1; D is uncertain. Trimming took off 7 bases at V and 1 base at J, with 10 bases between the two ends. Germline loops: CDR1 LNHDA, CDR2 SQIVND (reference sequence). The CDR3 runs 13 residues. CDR3 coding DNA: TGTGCCAGTACCCTCCTAAGGAACACTGAAGCTTTCTTT. It encodes CASTLLRNTEAFF.

J is TRBJ2-7 and V is TRBV5-5; possible D gene TRBD2, 5 bases. V was cut by 0 bases and J by 4 bases, with 14 bases left in between. The CDR3 consists of 15 residues. CDR1 and CDR2 (germline): SGHKS, YYEKEE (reference sequence). Written as DNA, the CDR3 is TGTGCCAGCAGCTTGGCCGCGGGTAGCCTTTACGAGCAGTACTTC. Amino acid sequence: CASSLAAGSLYEQYF. The full variable domain, in which reference TRBV5-5 and TRBJ2-7 provide the parts outside the CDR3, is DAGVTQSPTHLIKTRGQQVTLRCSPISGHKSVSWYQQVLGQGPQFIFQYYEKEERGRGNFPDRFSARQFPNYSSELNVNALLLGDSALYLCASSLAAGSLYEQYFGPGTRLTVT.

This chain links TRBV24-1 with TRBJ2-1; 11 nucleotides line up with TRBD2. V was pared by 2 bases and J by 4 bases, with 9 bases of the junction left unmatched. The CDR3 loop spans 18 amino acids. CDR1 and CDR2 from the germline V gene are KGHDR and SFDVKD. CDR3 protein: CATSDSPKLAGVYNEQFF. The CDR3 bases are TGTGCCACCAGTGATTCCCCGAAACTAGCGGGAGTATACAATGAGCAGTTCTTC.

This clonotype occurred many times. The gene calls are TRBV9 and TRBJ1-2; D call uncertain. The CDR3 has 13 amino acids. The V end lost 0 bases, the J end lost 6 bases, and 9 bases lay between the germline ends. The germline gives CDR1 SGDLS, CDR2 YYNGEE. CDR3 loop: CASSVDAADGYTF. The DNA of the CDR3 is TGTGCCAGCAGCGTAGACGCCGCTGATGGCTACACCTTC.

Ten or more counts support this clonotype. The rearrangement links TRBV9 to TRBJ1-1; weak D call: TRBD1 (5 bases). This CDR3 is 14 amino acids long. V was trimmed by 0 bases and J by 8 bases, leaving 14 bases between them. Germline-derived CDR1 and CDR2 are SGDLS and YYNGEE. This CDR3 reads CASSVAEGTKEAFF. In DNA, the CDR3 is TGTGCCAGCAGCGTAGCGGAGGGGACCAAGGAAGCTTTCTTT.

There are many counts of this clonotype. The chain links TRBV5-5 to TRBJ1-1, with D unclear. The CDR3 is 15 residues long. V was clipped by 0 bases and J by 3 bases, with 12 bases between them. CDR1 SGHKS and CDR2 YYEKEE come from the germline V gene (reference sequence). The CDR3 region has the DNA TGTGCCAGCAGCTTGGGGGTCGGCGGCCACACTGAAGCTTTCTTT. Translated, it gives CASSLGVGGHTEAFF.

The V and J genes are TRBV6-6 and TRBJ1-1, with D unclear. Germline V gene sequence: CDR1 MNHNY, CDR2 SVGAGI (reference sequence). Deletions cut 3 bases from V and 7 bases from J, with 9 bases between. This CDR3 comprises 12 residues. Written as DNA, the CDR3 is TGTGCCAGCAGTTATGGGGAATTTGAAGCTTTCTTT. This gives the protein CASSYGEFEAFF.

This chain connects TRBV5-1 to TRBJ2-1; 8 bases agree with TRBD2. V lost 0 bases, J lost 7 bases, and 9 bases stayed unmatched. Germline V gene data show CDR1 as SGHRS and CDR2 as YFSETQ. This CDR3 has 16 amino acids. The CDR3 bases are TGCGCCAGCAGCTTGGGAGCGGGAGCGTTCCAGAATGAGCAGTTCTTC. Its translation: CASSLGAGAFQNEQFF.

This clonotype was seen only a few times. The chain has TRBV29-1 and TRBJ2-1, with 9 bases matching TRBD1. The CDR3 sequence is 13 residues long. CDR1 SQVTM and CDR2 ANQGSEA come from the germline V gene. Losses at the gene ends were 6 bases for V and 2 bases for J; bases not matched to a gene: 2. For the CDR3, the DNA is TGCAGCGTCGGGACAGGGACCTACAATGAGCAGTTCTTC. Protein: CSVGTGTYNEQFF.

By share of the sample, this clonotype is medium-sized (0.01 to 0.1%). J is TRBJ2-5 and V is TRBV12-3 or TRBV12-4, with 10 bases that match TRBD1. Unmatched junction bases numbered 7, after V lost 6 bases and J lost 0 bases. This CDR3 comprises 16 residues. CDR3: CASRFPGQGNQETQYF. CDR3 DNA: TGTGCCAGCAGGTTTCCGGGACAGGGGAACCAAGAGACCCAGTACTTC.

In this sample, this clonotype is medium-sized. V usage is TRBV6-6 and J usage is TRBJ2-1; D may correspond to TRBD1 or TRBD2 (5 bases each). CDR3 length equals 13 residues. V lost 5 bases, J lost 8 bases, and 13 bases lay in between. Germline-derived CDR1 and CDR2 are MNHNY and SVGAGI (reference sequence). The CDR3 loop is CASSIRDLDEQFF. The DNA for the CDR3 is TGTGCCAGCAGTATCCGGGACCTGGATGAGCAGTTCTTC.

In its sample, this clonotype is medium-sized. The genes are TRBV27 and TRBJ1-1, with D perhaps TRBD1 (5 bases). The V gene's germline CDR1 is MNHEY and CDR2 SMNVEV (reference sequence). The CDR3 is 14 residues long. Between the trimmed V and J ends, which lost 4 bases and 3 bases, there was a span of 12 bases. The CDR3 protein is CASSSPGVDTEAFF. The CDR3, as DNA: TGTGCCAGCAGTTCCCCGGGGGTCGACACTGAAGCTTTCTTT.

This clonotype was counted ten times or more. This chain links TRBV7-9 with TRBJ1-5; weak D call: TRBD1 (6 bases). CDR3 size: 14 residues. Trimming pared 4 bases from V and 7 bases from J, leaving 14 bases between. Germline CDR1 is SEHNR and CDR2 is FQNEAQ (reference sequence). CDR3 amino acids: CASSSQGSSQPQHF. CDR3 in DNA: TGTGCCAGCAGCTCACAGGGTTCGTCGCAGCCCCAGCATTTT.

The chain employs TRBV2 and TRBJ1-5; D unresolved. CDR1 and CDR2 from the germline V gene are SNHLY and FYNNEI. This CDR3 comprises 14 residues. V lost 0 bases, J lost 6 bases, and 9 bases lay in between. The CDR3 region is CASSEAELGQPQHF. CDR3 nucleotides: TGTGCCAGCAGTGAAGCTGAACTGGGTCAGCCCCAGCATTTT.

This clonotype was seen ten or more times. The rearrangement joins TRBV19 to TRBJ1-2; D may be TRBD1 (5 bases). CDR3 size: 16 residues. V was shortened by 1 base and J by 5 bases, with 17 bases between the two germline ends. Germline assignment: CDR1 LNHDA and CDR2 SQIVND (reference sequence). CDR3 in DNA: TGTGCCAGTAGTATAGGAGGAATCGGGACTCCTTATGGCTACACCTTC. Its protein is CASSIGGIGTPYGYTF.

By sample share, this clonotype is medium-sized. The genes are TRBV6-5 and TRBJ2-1; D perhaps matches TRBD2 (5 bases). CDR1 and CDR2 from the germline V gene are MNHEY and SVGAGI. CDR3 length equals 16 residues. The V and J ends lost 6 bases and 1 base respectively, with 16 bases between them. The CDR3, as DNA: TGTGCCAGCAGCAAATTAGCGCCGGGGTCCTACAATGAGCAGTTCTTC. Amino acids: CASSKLAPGSYNEQFF.

This clonotype was found a few times. V usage is TRBV6-1 and J usage is TRBJ2-5, with D uncertain. With 4 bases removed from V and 4 bases from J, the gap between germline ends came to 4 bases. Germline CDR1 is MNHNS and CDR2 is SASEGT. The CDR3 extends over 11 amino acids. The CDR3, as DNA: TGTGCCAGCAGTGGACTAGAGACCCAGTACTTC. It specifies CASSGLETQYF.

This clonotype was seen at least ten times. This chain connects TRBV4-1 to TRBJ2-5; D not certain. Per germline, CDR1 MGHRA and CDR2 YSYEKL. V lost 0 bases, J lost 1 base, and 12 bases lay in between. This CDR3 contains 16 residues. The DNA of the CDR3 is TGCGCCAGCAGCCAAGAAGACCACGTCACCCAAGAGACCCAGTACTTC. This codes for CASSQEDHVTQETQYF.

This clonotype was observed at least ten times. V gene TRBV5-1 combines with J gene TRBJ1-2; the match to TRBD1 covers 7 bases. The CDR3 covers 13 residues. Germline assignment: CDR1 SGHRS and CDR2 YFSETQ. Trimming removed 4 bases from V and 2 bases from J; junction bases left unmatched: 2. The CDR3 protein is CASSLDRNYGYTF. DNA for the CDR3: TGCGCCAGCAGCCTGGACAGGAACTATGGCTACACCTTC. Supplemented by reference TRBV5-1 and TRBJ1-2, the full variable domain reads KAGVTQTPRYLIKTRGQQVTLSCSPISGHRSVSWYQQTPGQGLQFLFEYFSETQRNKGNFPGRFSGRQFSNSRSEMNVSTLELGDSALYLCASSLDRNYGYTFGSGTRLTVV.

By share, this clonotype counts as medium-sized (0.01 to 0.1%). The CDR3 spells CSARDRAVEQYF. CDR3 DNA sequence: TGCAGTGCTAGGGACAGGGCGGTCGAGCAGTACTTC. The genes are TRBV20-1 and TRBJ2-7; 8 bases map to TRBD1. V shed 3 bases and J 6 bases; nucleotides not matched to a gene: 4. CDR1 DFQATT and CDR2 SNEGSKA come from the germline V gene (reference sequence). This CDR3 has 12 amino acids.

The chain is built from TRBV19 and TRBJ2-7; D is perhaps TRBD2 (6 bases). Germline assignment: CDR1 LNHDA and CDR2 SQIVND (reference sequence). The CDR3 contains 15 residues. V gave up 4 bases and J gave up 0 bases, with 13 bases separating them. For the CDR3, the DNA is TGTGCCAGTAGTAACCCGCGGGGCGCCTCCTACGAGCAGTACTTC. Its protein is CASSNPRGASYEQYF.

This clonotype is deemed medium-sized. This rearrangement joins TRBV18 to TRBJ1-1; D is perhaps TRBD1 (6 bases). Germline V gives CDR1 KGHSH, CDR2 LQKENI. Trimming removed 2 bases at V and 8 bases at J, with 9 bases between. CDR3 length: 12 residues. The chain's CDR3 is CASSPGGEEAFF. The CDR3 DNA sequence: TGTGCCAGCTCACCAGGGGGCGAAGAAGCTTTCTTT. The full variable domain, completed using reference TRBV18 and TRBJ1-1, is NAGVMQNPRHLVRRRGQEARLRCSPMKGHSHVYWYRQLPEEGLKFMVYLQKENIIDESGMPKERFSAEFPKEGPSILRIQQVVRGDSAAYFCASSPGGEEAFFGQGTRLTVV.

By frequency in the sample, this clonotype is medium-sized. The chain recombines TRBV30 with TRBJ1-2; D is undetermined. There are 12 residues in the CDR3. Trimming stripped 2 bases from V and 9 bases from J, with 13 bases between. Looked up from germline, CDR1 is GTSNPN and CDR2 is SVGIG (reference sequence). CDR3 nucleotides: TGTGCCTGGAGTATCGACTCCGGGAGCTACACCTTC. It specifies CAWSIDSGSYTF.

This clonotype was counted a few times. The chain employs TRBV20-1 and TRBJ2-1; maybe TRBD2 (6 bases). The V gene lost 6 bases and the J gene lost 0 bases, with 6 bases spanning the gap. CDR3 length equals 12 residues. Germline lookup yields CDR1 DFQATT and CDR2 SNEGSKA (reference sequence). The CDR3 reads CSAEGSYNEQFF. As DNA, the CDR3 is TGCAGTGCGGAGGGCTCCTACAATGAGCAGTTCTTC.